A single sample is the source of the 30 T cell receptor beta chains below, sequenced in a study of blood T cell repertoires in COVID-19 (dated by TCRdb to the early 2020s). Receptor amplification or capture employed the immunoSEQ multiplex PCR assay. The table was pulled from immuneACCESS by TCRdb, which kept in-frame rearrangements only. Such tables lose some clones; where checked, under half of the loss comes from unresolved V genes, and the rest has no known cause. Recorded for this sample are 37,000 or so clones; more than 75% of them occurred a single time. Together, the top ten hold about 64% of the sample. The sequencing sample was made of peripheral blood. The receptors were sampled from a man aged 70 or older with acute or convalescent COVID-19.

The chain has TRBV2 and TRBJ2-1; 10 nucleotides match TRBD1. The germline gives CDR1 SNHLY, CDR2 FYNNEI. CDR3 length equals 14 residues. V was pared by 7 bases and J by 7 bases, with 7 bases of the junction left unmatched. The CDR3 DNA sequence: TGTGCCAGCACCCGGGACAGGGGAGGGAATGAGCAGTTCTTC. It codes for CASTRDRGGNEQFF.

The chain employs TRBV5-6 and TRBJ1-5; D unresolved. Germline V gene sequence: CDR1 SGHDT, CDR2 YYEEEE. The CDR3 loop spans 14 amino acids. V lost 3 bases to trimming and J lost 3 bases, with 10 bases between them. CDR3 sequence: CASSYYADNQPQHF. The CDR3 region has the DNA TGTGCCAGCAGCTACTATGCTGACAATCAGCCCCAGCATTTT. The whole variable domain, filled in from reference TRBV5-6 and TRBJ1-5, reads DAGVTQSPTHLIKTRGQQVTLRCSPKSGHDTVSWYQQALGQGPQFIFQYYEEEERQRGNFPDRFSGHQFPNYSSELNVNALLLGDSALYLCASSYYADNQPQHFGDGTRLSIL.

Details on this clone: At one of its ends the junction is not consistent with the germline gene, which may arise from a read error. V usage is TRBV4-3 and J usage is TRBJ2-1; no clear D gene. This CDR3 contains 14 residues. Germline CDR1 and CDR2: LGHNA and YSLEER. The CDR3 DNA sequence: TGCGCCAGCAGCCAAGATCACTCCGACAATGAGCAGTTCTTC. It is translated as CASSQDHSDNEQFF.

V gene TRBV6-6 combines with J gene TRBJ1-6, with a weak D call TRBD1 (5 bases). Germline V gives CDR1 MNHNY, CDR2 SVGAGI (reference sequence). CDR3 length: 13 residues. V dropped 6 bases and J dropped 9 bases, with 12 bases sitting between them. The CDR3 reads CASRPRAGSPLHF. The CDR3 DNA reads as TGTGCCAGCAGGCCCAGGGCCGGTTCACCCCTCCACTTT.

The rearrangement joins TRBV15 to TRBJ2-5; a weak D match, TRBD2 (6 bases). V lost 9 bases to trimming and J lost 4 bases, with 12 bases between them. Per the germline V gene, CDR1 is LNHNV and CDR2 is YYDKDF (reference sequence). CDR3 size: 12 residues. In DNA, the CDR3 is TGTGCCACGCGGGACGCCGGAGAGACCCAGTACTTC. This gives the protein CATRDAGETQYF.

This chain connects TRBV3-1 (or the pseudogene TRBV3-2) to TRBJ1-2; D remains unclear. V lost 1 base and J 8 bases, leaving 8 bases between the germline ends. The V gene's germline CDR1 is LGHDT and CDR2 YNNKEL (reference sequence). This CDR3 spans 12 amino acids. CDR3 in amino acids: CASSQGRQGYTF. CDR3 DNA: TGTGCCAGCAGCCAAGGCAGGCAGGGCTACACCTTC.

The chain has TRBV19 and TRBJ1-1; a possible D gene is TRBD1 (6 bases). This CDR3 has 15 amino acids. Trimming took 4 bases from V and 0 from J, leaving 12 bases between them. CDR1 is LNHDA, CDR2 SQIVND, per germline (reference sequence). CDR3 region: CASSKNREMNTEAFF. The CDR3 region has the DNA TGTGCCAGTAGTAAGAACAGGGAGATGAACACTGAAGCTTTCTTT.

This clone has a single count. The chain couples TRBV5-1 to TRBJ2-2; D possibly corresponds to TRBD1 (5 bases). V was shortened by 2 bases and J by 8 bases, with 16 bases between the two germline ends. The CDR3 length is 15 residues. Per germline, CDR1 SGHRS and CDR2 YFSETQ. This chain's CDR3 is CASSFAGQGLGELFF. The CDR3 region has the DNA TGCGCCAGCAGCTTCGCAGGCCAGGGTTTAGGGGAGCTGTTTTTT.

V gene TRBV6-2 or TRBV6-3 combines with J gene TRBJ1-1; D gene unclear. Germline values: CDR1 MNHEY, CDR2 SVGEGT. CDR3 size: 12 residues. With 1 base removed from V and 3 bases from J, the gap between germline ends came to 3 bases. Written as DNA, the CDR3 is TGTGCCAGCAGTTACTTCGACACTGAAGCTTTCTTT. Its translation is CASSYFDTEAFF.

The chain employs TRBV6-2 or TRBV6-3 and TRBJ2-2, with a weak D call TRBD1 (5 bases). Germline CDR1 and CDR2: MNHEY and SVGEGT. Trimming removed 0 bases at V and 5 bases at J, with 13 bases between. This CDR3 is built from 16 residues. As DNA, the CDR3 is TGTGCCAGCAGTTACTCGAAAGGGGCCAGAACCGGGGAGCTGTTTTTT. This sequence encodes CASSYSKGARTGELFF.

The DNA of the CDR3 is TGTGCCAGCAGCTTAGGAGGGTTTGACGGCTACACCTTC. Translating gives CASSLGGFDGYTF. The gene calls are TRBV7-3 and TRBJ1-2; no reliable D call. Germline V CDR1 and CDR2: SGHTA, FQGTGA. The V and J ends lost 2 bases and 8 bases respectively, with 12 bases between them. This CDR3 has 13 amino acids.

The CDR3 is CASSTTGDGTEAFF. As DNA, the CDR3 is TGTGCCAGTAGCACGACAGGGGATGGCACTGAAGCTTTCTTT. This chain joins TRBV19 and TRBJ1-1; TRBD1 aligns across 8 bases. CDR3 length equals 14 residues. Germline CDR1 LNHDA, CDR2 SQIVND (reference sequence). After removal of 6 bases from V and 4 bases from J, the junction contained 7 bases not matched to a gene.

The chain joins TRBV3-1 (or the pseudogene TRBV3-2) to TRBJ2-7; the D gene is possibly TRBD1 (6 bases). V lost 1 base and J 2 bases, leaving 15 bases between the germline ends. The germline V gene encodes CDR1 LGHDT and CDR2 YNNKEL (reference sequence). CDR3 length: 16 residues. CDR3: CASSQGLRGKPYEQYF. The CDR3 coding sequence is TGTGCCAGCAGCCAAGGTCTCAGGGGAAAACCCTACGAGCAGTACTTC.

The V call is TRBV5-6, the J call TRBJ1-4, with 10 bases fitting TRBD1. With 3 bases clipped from V and 7 bases from J, the junction kept 3 bases outside the gene matches. Germline assignment: CDR1 SGHDT and CDR2 YYEEEE. CDR3 length equals 14 residues. The CDR3 DNA follows: TGTGCCAGCAGCTGGGACAGGGGAGGTGAAAAACTGTTTTTT. Translating it yields CASSWDRGGEKLFF.

The chain is built from TRBV20-1 and TRBJ2-1, with D tentatively TRBD1 (5 bases). Trimming pared 4 bases from V and 7 bases from J, leaving 8 bases between. This CDR3 contains 11 residues. Germline V gene lookup returns CDR1 DFQATT and CDR2 SNEGSKA (reference sequence). CDR3 residues: CSATRVNEQFF. The CDR3 DNA sequence: TGCAGTGCTACCAGGGTTAATGAGCAGTTCTTC.

This chain uses TRBV30 with TRBJ1-3, with D unresolved. Germline lookup yields CDR1 GTSNPN and CDR2 SVGIG (reference sequence). The V end was cut by 3 bases, the J end by 0 bases, with 9 bases between. The CDR3 spans 14 residues. CDR3 DNA: TGTGCCTGGAGCGCACGGGGCTCTGGAAACACCATATATTTT. It encodes CAWSARGSGNTIYF.

The chain carries TRBV5-3 and TRBJ2-2; TRBD2 agrees at 7 bases. TRBV5-3 has ORF status, its function being uncertain. The V segment lost 5 bases and the J segment 4 bases; nucleotides outside the gene matches: 2. The CDR3 covers 13 residues. The chain's CDR3 is CARRLAPTGELFF. The CDR3 DNA is TGTGCCAGAAGACTAGCGCCCACCGGGGAGCTGTTTTTT.

This chain connects TRBV27 to TRBJ1-5, with 8 bases that match TRBD1. Germline CDR1 MNHEY, CDR2 SMNVEV (reference sequence). The V gene end was trimmed by 3 bases and the J gene end by 8 bases; junction bases not matched to a gene: 6. The CDR3 has 14 residues. The CDR3 sequence is CASSFLRGLEPQHF. The CDR3 region has the DNA TGTGCCAGCAGTTTCCTCAGGGGGCTGGAGCCCCAGCATTTT.

The chain combines TRBV14 with TRBJ2-1; D is possibly TRBD2 (7 bases). V was clipped by 4 bases and J by 2 bases, with 12 bases between them. The V gene's germline CDR1 is SGHDN and CDR2 FVKESK. The CDR3 covers 15 residues. In DNA form, the CDR3 reads TGTGCCAGCAGCCGGGGAGGGGGGACCTACAATGAGCAGTTCTTC. Translating gives CASSRGGGTYNEQFF.

The chain combines TRBV2 with TRBJ2-5; D might be TRBD1 (5 bases). The CDR3 consists of 15 residues. Germline V gene lookup returns CDR1 SNHLY and CDR2 FYNNEI. V lost 7 bases and J lost 1, with 16 bases in between. The DNA for the CDR3 is TGTGCCAGCATCGAGGTAGGGGCGATCCAAGAGACCCAGTACTTC. Protein: CASIEVGAIQETQYF.

The chain couples TRBV9 to TRBJ1-1; D gene ambiguous. V was trimmed by 4 bases and J by 1 base, leaving 14 bases between them. The CDR3 extends over 15 amino acids. The germline CDR1 and CDR2 sequences are SGDLS and YYNGEE. CDR3 in DNA: TGTGCCAGCAGCCCAGGCCGGCCCGGGAACACTGAAGCTTTCTTT. This translates into CASSPGRPGNTEAFF.

This chain uses TRBV9 with TRBJ1-2; 8 positions match TRBD1. This CDR3 is 15 amino acids long. V shed 0 bases, J shed 4 bases, and the junction held 5 bases outside the gene matches. Germline values: CDR1 SGDLS, CDR2 YYNGEE. CDR3 protein: CASSVATGGGYGYTF. CDR3 sequence (DNA): TGTGCCAGCAGCGTAGCAACAGGGGGGGGCTATGGCTACACCTTC.

The chain has TRBV19 and TRBJ2-1, with D tentatively TRBD2 (6 bases). CDR1 is LNHDA and CDR2 is SQIVND in the germline V gene (reference sequence). The CDR3 covers 13 residues. Trimming removed 1 base at V and 10 bases at J, with 11 bases between. The CDR3 spells CASSIGGREEQFF. The CDR3 DNA reads TGTGCCAGTAGTATAGGGGGTCGGGAGGAGCAGTTCTTC.

The chain joins TRBV5-1 to TRBJ1-4, with 8 positions matching TRBD1. The CDR3 has 15 amino acids. Trimming removed 3 bases from V and 7 bases from J; junction bases left unmatched: 8. CDR1 and CDR2 (germline): SGHRS, YFSETQ. The CDR3 bases are TGCGCCAGCAGCTCTGCTTCGGGACAGGTTGAAAAACTGTTTTTT. This gives the protein CASSSASGQVEKLFF.

The J gene is TRBJ1-5, the V gene TRBV6-5, with a possible D match to TRBD1 (5 bases). The CDR3 contains 14 residues. V was clipped by 5 bases and J by 6 bases, with 14 bases between them. Germline-derived CDR1 and CDR2 are MNHEY and SVGAGI. DNA for the CDR3: TGTGCCAGCAGTACACGCGGGGGAGGTCAGCCCCAGCATTTT. Protein: CASSTRGGGQPQHF.

The V gene is TRBV14, the J gene TRBJ1-4; D perhaps matches TRBD1 (6 bases). V lost 0 bases and J 0 bases, leaving 14 bases between the germline ends. Germline CDR1 reads SGHDN; CDR2 reads FVKESK. The CDR3 has 18 amino acids. The CDR3 DNA is TGTGCCAGCAGCCAAGATGAGAGAAGGGGGTCAACTAATGAAAAACTGTTTTTT. Translating gives CASSQDERRGSTNEKLFF.

In nucleotides, the CDR3 is TGTGCCAGCAGGGGAGGACTAGCTAGTGATGAGCAGTTCTTC. Translated: CASRGGLASDEQFF. The chain is built from TRBV2 and TRBJ2-1; 8 positions agree with TRBD2. The germline V gene encodes CDR1 SNHLY and CDR2 FYNNEI. There are 14 residues in the CDR3. The J segment lost 8 bases and the V segment lost 6 bases, leaving 9 bases of the junction unmatched. Together with reference TRBV2 and TRBJ2-1, the CDR3 gives the full variable domain: EPEVTQTPSHQVTQMGQEVILRCVPISNHLYFYWYRQILGQKVEFLVSFYNNEISEKSEIFDDQFSVERPDGSNFTLKIRSTKLEDSAMYFCASRGGLASDEQFFGPGTRLTVL.

The chain couples TRBV6-2 or TRBV6-3 to TRBJ2-7; TRBD1 might be the D (5 bases). The V gene lost 0 bases and the J gene lost 9 bases, with 9 bases spanning the gap. The CDR3 loop spans 12 amino acids. Germline loops: CDR1 MNHEY, CDR2 SVGEGT. The CDR3 region is CASSYSIQGQYF. The CDR3 DNA follows: TGTGCCAGCAGTTACTCAATCCAGGGGCAGTACTTC.

This chain uses TRBV5-1 with TRBJ2-2; the match to TRBD1 covers 11 bases. This CDR3 spans 17 amino acids. Germline lookup yields CDR1 SGHRS and CDR2 YFSETQ. J lost 7 bases, V lost 0 bases, and 8 bases had no gene match. The chain's CDR3 is CASSLALWTGGGGELFF. CDR3 coding DNA: TGCGCCAGCAGCTTGGCCTTATGGACAGGGGGCGGCGGGGAGCTGTTTTTT.

J is TRBJ2-2 and V is TRBV7-2, with D uncertain. In germline, CDR1 is SGHTA, CDR2 FQGNSA. Trimming took off 4 bases at V and 5 bases at J, with 11 bases between the two ends. The CDR3 totals 14 residues. The CDR3 DNA sequence: TGTGCCAGCAGCTCGGTGTCGGTTACCGGGGAGCTGTTTTTT. Its protein is CASSSVSVTGELFF.